The 7 T cell receptor beta chains listed next were all sequenced from one sample in a study of blood T cell repertoires in COVID-19. Only in-frame clones appear in the TCRdb table, and some are missing; sequencing was by immunoSEQ multiplex PCR. The table has 280,000 or so clones, around 90% seen once. Sequenced sample: peripheral blood. These receptors were collected from a man younger than 35 with active or convalescent COVID-19.

The chain is built from TRBV5-6 and TRBJ1-1; D remains unclear. The CDR3 totals 14 residues. The germline CDR1 and CDR2 sequences are SGHDT and YYEEEE. V was clipped by 2 bases and J by 0 bases, with 8 bases between them. The CDR3 sequence is CASSFGGLNTEAFF. In nucleotides, the CDR3 is TGTGCCAGCAGCTTCGGAGGCTTGAACACTGAAGCTTTCTTT.

This clone has a single count. V gene TRBV6-5 combines with J gene TRBJ2-7, with 7 bases identical to TRBD1. V gave up 5 bases and J gave up 2 bases; unmatched junction bases: 6. Germline V gene data show CDR1 as MNHEY and CDR2 as SVGAGI. The CDR3 is 14 residues long. The CDR3 coding sequence is TGTGCCAGCAGTCATCACAGGGGTACCTACGAGCAGTACTTC. It translates to CASSHHRGTYEQYF.

V gene TRBV18 combines with J gene TRBJ1-3, with 7 bases matching TRBD1. The CDR3 contains 14 residues. From germline, CDR1 is KGHSH and CDR2 LQKENI. Trimming removed 1 base from V and 4 bases from J; junction bases left unmatched: 1. This CDR3 reads CASSPRTGGNTIYF. In nucleotides, the CDR3 is TGTGCCAGCTCACCACGGACAGGAGGAAACACCATATATTTT.

The rearrangement joins TRBV12-5 to TRBJ1-2; D unclear. V lost 5 bases and J lost 7, with 8 bases in between. The CDR3 sequence is 11 residues long. Germline CDR1 is LGHNT and CDR2 is FRNRAP. The CDR3 DNA reads TGTGCTAGTGGTCCCTCCCCTGGCTACACCTTC. This sequence encodes CASGPSPGYTF.

The V and J genes are TRBV3-1 (or the pseudogene TRBV3-2) and TRBJ1-2; maybe TRBD1 (5 bases). Deletions cut 1 base from V and 0 bases from J, with 15 bases between. The CDR3 has 17 amino acids. Germline V gene lookup returns CDR1 LGHDT and CDR2 YNNKEL (reference sequence). The CDR3 here is CASSQGFRQLTNYGYTF. CDR3 bases: TGTGCCAGCAGCCAAGGCTTTAGACAGCTTACTAACTATGGCTACACCTTC.

This clone showed up just a few times. The DNA of the CDR3 is TGTGCCAGCAGTCCCGCTGGACAGGGCAACACTGAAGCTTTCTTT. It codes for CASSPAGQGNTEAFF. This chain joins TRBV28 and TRBJ1-1; 8 nucleotides line up with TRBD1. The CDR3 is 15 residues long. V dropped 5 bases and J dropped 2; count of bases not matched to a gene: 7. CDR1 is MDHEN, CDR2 SYDVKM, per germline.

The rearrangement links TRBV19 to TRBJ1-2; D gene uncertain. In germline, CDR1 is LNHDA, CDR2 SQIVND (reference sequence). The V end lost 3 bases, the J end lost 6 bases, and 11 bases lay between the germline ends. The CDR3 loop spans 13 amino acids. The chain's CDR3 is CASSILPMHGYTF. CDR3 coding DNA: TGTGCCAGTAGTATTCTACCGATGCATGGCTACACCTTC.